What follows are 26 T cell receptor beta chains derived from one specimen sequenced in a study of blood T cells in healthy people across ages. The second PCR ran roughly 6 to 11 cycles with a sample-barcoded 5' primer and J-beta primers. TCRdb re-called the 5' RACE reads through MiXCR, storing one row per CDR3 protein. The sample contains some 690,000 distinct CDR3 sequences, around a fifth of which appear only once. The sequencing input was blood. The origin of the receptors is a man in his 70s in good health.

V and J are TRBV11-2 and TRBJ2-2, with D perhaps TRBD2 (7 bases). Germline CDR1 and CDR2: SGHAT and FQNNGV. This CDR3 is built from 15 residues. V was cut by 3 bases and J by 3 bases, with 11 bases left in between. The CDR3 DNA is TGTGCCAGCAGCTTGGGGGGGCTGGACACCGGGGAGCTGTTTTTT. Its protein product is CASSLGGLDTGELFF.

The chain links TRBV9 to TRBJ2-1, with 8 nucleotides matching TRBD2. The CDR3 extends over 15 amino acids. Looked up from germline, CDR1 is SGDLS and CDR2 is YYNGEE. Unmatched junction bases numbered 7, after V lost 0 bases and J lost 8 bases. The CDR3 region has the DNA TGTGCCAGCAGCGTAGGCGGGACTAGTTGGGATGAGCAGTTCTTC. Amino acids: CASSVGGTSWDEQFF.

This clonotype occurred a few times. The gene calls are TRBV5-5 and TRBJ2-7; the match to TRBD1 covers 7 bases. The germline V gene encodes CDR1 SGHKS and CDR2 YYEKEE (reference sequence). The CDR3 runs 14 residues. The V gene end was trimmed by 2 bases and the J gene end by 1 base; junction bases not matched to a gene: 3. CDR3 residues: CASSFPGQSYEQYF. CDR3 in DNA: TGTGCCAGCAGCTTCCCGGGACAGTCCTACGAGCAGTACTTC.

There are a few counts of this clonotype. CDR3 DNA: TGTGCCACCAGTGCCTTTGACAGGGAAGGGAGCACTGAAGCTTTCTTT. This codes for CATSAFDREGSTEAFF. The J gene is TRBJ1-1, the V gene TRBV24-1, with 7 bases aligning to TRBD1. The V segment lost 5 bases and the J segment 4 bases; nucleotides outside the gene matches: 12. CDR3 size: 16 residues. Germline loops: CDR1 KGHDR, CDR2 SFDVKD.

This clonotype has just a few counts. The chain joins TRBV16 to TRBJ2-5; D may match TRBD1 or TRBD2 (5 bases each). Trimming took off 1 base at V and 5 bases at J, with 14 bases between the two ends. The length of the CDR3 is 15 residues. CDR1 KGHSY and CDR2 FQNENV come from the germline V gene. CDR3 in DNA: TGTGCCAGCAGCCAATGGGCCAACGAGGGGGAGACCCAGTACTTC. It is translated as CASSQWANEGETQYF.

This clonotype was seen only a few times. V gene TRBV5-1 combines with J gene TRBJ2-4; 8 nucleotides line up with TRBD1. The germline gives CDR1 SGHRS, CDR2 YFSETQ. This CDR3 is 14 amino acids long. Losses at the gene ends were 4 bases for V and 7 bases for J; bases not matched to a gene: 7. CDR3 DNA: TGCGCCAGCAGCGGCACAGGGGGTGGCAACATTCAGTACTTC. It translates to CASSGTGGGNIQYF.

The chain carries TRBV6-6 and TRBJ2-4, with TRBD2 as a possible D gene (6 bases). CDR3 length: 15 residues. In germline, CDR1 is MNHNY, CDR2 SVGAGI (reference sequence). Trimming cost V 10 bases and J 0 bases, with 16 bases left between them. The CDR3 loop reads CATREPQLAKNIQYF. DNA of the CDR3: TGTGCCACACGGGAGCCCCAGTTAGCCAAAAACATTCAGTACTTC.

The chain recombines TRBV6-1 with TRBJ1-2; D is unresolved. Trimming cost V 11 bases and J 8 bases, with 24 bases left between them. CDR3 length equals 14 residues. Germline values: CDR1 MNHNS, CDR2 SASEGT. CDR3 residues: CAASKQGQRSGYTF. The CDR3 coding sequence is TGTGCCGCCTCGAAGCAAGGGCAACGTTCGGGCTACACCTTC.

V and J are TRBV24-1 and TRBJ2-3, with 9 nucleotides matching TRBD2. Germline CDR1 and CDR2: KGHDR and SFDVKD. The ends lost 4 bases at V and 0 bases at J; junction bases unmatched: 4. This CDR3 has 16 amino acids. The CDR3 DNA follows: TGTGCCACCAGTGACGTTACTAGCGGGAGCACAGATACGCAGTATTTT. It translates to CATSDVTSGSTDTQYF.

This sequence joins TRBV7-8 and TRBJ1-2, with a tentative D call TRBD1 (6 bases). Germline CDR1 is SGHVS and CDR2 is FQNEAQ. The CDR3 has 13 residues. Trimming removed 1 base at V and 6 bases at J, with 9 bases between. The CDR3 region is CASSLVRGDGYTF. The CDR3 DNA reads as TGTGCCAGCAGCTTAGTCAGGGGCGATGGCTACACCTTC. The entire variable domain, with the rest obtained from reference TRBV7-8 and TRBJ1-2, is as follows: GAGVSQSPRYKVAKRGQDVALRCDPISGHVSLFWYQQALGQGPEFLTYFQNEAQLDKSGLPSDRFFAERPEGSVSTLKIQRTQQEDSAVYLCASSLVRGDGYTFGSGTRLTVV.

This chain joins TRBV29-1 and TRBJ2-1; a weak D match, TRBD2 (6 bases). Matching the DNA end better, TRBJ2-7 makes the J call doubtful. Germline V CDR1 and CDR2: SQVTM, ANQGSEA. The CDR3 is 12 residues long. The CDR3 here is CSAVPSDHEQYF. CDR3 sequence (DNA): TGCAGCGCGGTCCCTAGCGACCACGAGCAGTACTTC.

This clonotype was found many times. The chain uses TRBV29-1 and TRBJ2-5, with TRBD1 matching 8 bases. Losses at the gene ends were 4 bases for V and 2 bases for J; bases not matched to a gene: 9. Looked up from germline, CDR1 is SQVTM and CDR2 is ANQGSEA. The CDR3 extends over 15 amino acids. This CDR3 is CSVGRDRLPQETQYF. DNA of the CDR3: TGCAGCGTTGGACGGGACAGGCTACCGCAAGAGACCCAGTACTTC.

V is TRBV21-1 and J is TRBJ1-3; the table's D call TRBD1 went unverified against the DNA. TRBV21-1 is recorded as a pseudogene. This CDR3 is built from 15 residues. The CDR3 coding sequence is TGTGCCAGCAGCAAAGGGCCGGGGGTTGGAAACACCATATATTTT. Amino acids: CASSKGPGVGNTIYF.

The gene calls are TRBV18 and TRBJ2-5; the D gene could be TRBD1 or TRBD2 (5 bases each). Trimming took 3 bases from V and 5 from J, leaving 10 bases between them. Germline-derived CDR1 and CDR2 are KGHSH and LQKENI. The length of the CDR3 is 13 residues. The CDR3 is CASSPRDAETQYF. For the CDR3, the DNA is TGTGCCAGCTCACCCCGGGACGCGGAGACCCAGTACTTC.

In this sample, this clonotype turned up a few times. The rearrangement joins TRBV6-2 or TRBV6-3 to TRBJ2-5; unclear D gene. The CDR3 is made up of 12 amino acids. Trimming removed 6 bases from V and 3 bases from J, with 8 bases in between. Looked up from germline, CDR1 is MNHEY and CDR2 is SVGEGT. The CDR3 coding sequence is TGTGCCAGCAGACTTGGAAAAGAGACCCAGTACTTC. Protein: CASRLGKETQYF.

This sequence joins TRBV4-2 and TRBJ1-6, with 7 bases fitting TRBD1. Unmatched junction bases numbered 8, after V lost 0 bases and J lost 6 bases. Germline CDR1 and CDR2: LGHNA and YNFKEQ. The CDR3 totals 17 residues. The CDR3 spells CASSQDQWGQINSPLHF. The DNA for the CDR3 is TGTGCCAGCAGCCAAGATCAGTGGGGACAGATTAATTCACCCCTCCACTTT.

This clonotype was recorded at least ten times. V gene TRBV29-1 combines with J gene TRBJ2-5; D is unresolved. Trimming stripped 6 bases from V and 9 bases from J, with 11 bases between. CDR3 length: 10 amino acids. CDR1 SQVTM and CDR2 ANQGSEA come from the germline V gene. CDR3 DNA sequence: TGCAGCGTGTACCACAAGGCCCAGTACTTC. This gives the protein CSVYHKAQYF.

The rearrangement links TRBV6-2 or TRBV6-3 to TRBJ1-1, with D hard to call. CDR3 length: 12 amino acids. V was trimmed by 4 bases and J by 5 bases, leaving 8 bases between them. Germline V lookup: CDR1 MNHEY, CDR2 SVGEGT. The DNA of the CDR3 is TGTGCCAGCAGTTCCGTGTGGACTGAAGCTTTCTTT. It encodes CASSSVWTEAFF.

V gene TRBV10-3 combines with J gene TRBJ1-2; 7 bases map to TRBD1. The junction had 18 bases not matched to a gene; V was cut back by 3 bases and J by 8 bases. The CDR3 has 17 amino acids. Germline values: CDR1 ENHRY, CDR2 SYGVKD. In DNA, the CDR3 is TGTGCCATCAGTGATGGTAGTCAGAGGGGGCAACCCCGAGGCTACACCTTC. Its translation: CAISDGSQRGQPRGYTF.

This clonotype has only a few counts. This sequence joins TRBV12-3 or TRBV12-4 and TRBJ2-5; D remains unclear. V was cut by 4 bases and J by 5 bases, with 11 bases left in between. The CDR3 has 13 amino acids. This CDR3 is CASSSLLGETQYF. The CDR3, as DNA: TGTGCCAGCAGTTCATTACTGGGCGAGACCCAGTACTTC.

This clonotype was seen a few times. The CDR3 sequence: CASSLNGPGYEQYV. The DNA of the CDR3 is TGTGCCAGCAGCTTGAATGGACCGGGTTACGAGCAGTACGTC. The chain carries TRBV5-5 and TRBJ2-7; no firm D call. The germline V gene has CDR1 SGHKS and CDR2 YYEKEE (reference sequence). Deletions cut 1 base from V and 4 bases from J, with 12 bases between. The CDR3 loop spans 14 amino acids.

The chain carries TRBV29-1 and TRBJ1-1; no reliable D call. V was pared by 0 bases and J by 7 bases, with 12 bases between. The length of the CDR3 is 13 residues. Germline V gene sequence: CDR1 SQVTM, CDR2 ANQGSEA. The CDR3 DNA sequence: TGCAGCGTTGAAGATCTTAGGTCAGGTGAAGCTTTCTTT. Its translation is CSVEDLRSGEAFF.

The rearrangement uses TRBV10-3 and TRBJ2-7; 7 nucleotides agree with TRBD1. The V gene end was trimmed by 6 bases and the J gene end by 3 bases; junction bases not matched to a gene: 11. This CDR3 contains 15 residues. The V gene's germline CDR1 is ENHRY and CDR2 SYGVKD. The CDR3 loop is CAISERGDRDYEQYF. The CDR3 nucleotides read TGTGCCATCAGCGAGAGAGGAGACAGGGACTACGAGCAGTACTTC.

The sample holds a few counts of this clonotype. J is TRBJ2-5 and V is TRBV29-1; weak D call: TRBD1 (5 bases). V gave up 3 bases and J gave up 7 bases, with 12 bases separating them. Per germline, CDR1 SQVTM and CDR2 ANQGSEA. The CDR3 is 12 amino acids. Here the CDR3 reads CSVDAGQGTQYF. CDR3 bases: TGCAGCGTTGACGCAGGGCAGGGGACCCAGTACTTC.

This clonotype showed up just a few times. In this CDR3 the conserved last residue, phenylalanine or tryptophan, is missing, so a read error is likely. The CDR3 region has the DNA TGCGCCAGCAGCTCTAATAACAGGGTCGCGGGCACTGAAGCTTTCCTT. Protein product: CASSSNNRVAGTEAFL. V gene TRBV5-1 combines with J gene TRBJ1-1; weak D call: TRBD1 (6 bases). CDR1 is SGHRS and CDR2 is YFSETQ in the germline V gene. This CDR3 is 16 amino acids long. Deletions cut 3 bases from V and 4 bases from J, with 19 bases between.

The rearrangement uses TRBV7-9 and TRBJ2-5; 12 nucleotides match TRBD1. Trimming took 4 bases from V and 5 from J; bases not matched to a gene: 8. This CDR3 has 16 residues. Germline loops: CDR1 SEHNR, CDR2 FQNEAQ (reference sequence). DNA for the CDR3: TGTGCCAGCAGCTGGACCGGGACAGGGGGCCGGGAGACCCAGTACTTC. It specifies CASSWTGTGGRETQYF. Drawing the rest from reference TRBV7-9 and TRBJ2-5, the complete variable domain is DTGVSQNPRHKITKRGQNVTFRCDPISEHNRLYWYRQTLGQGPEFLTYFQNEAQLEKSRLLSDRFSAERPKGSFSTLEIQRTEQGDSAMYLCASSWTGTGGRETQYFGPGTRLLVL.